The next 9 T cell receptor beta chains were all read from a single sample in a study of blood T cell repertoires in COVID-19. The repertoire was sequenced with immunoSEQ multiplex PCR; TCRdb's copy has only in-frame clones and lacks some. The sample lists fewer than 200,000 clones, around 88% occurring once. Sequencing input: PBMCs or T cells enriched from blood (not recorded which). These receptors all come from a woman in her forties or fifties in a cohort exposed to, infected with or recovered from COVID-19 (not recorded which).

The chain uses TRBV7-9 and TRBJ2-1, with unresolved D. V was trimmed by 5 bases and J by 9 bases, leaving 14 bases between them. Per the germline V gene, CDR1 is SEHNR and CDR2 is FQNEAQ (reference sequence). This CDR3 contains 13 residues. The CDR3 here is CASSPHSMGEQFF. Here the CDR3 DNA reads TGTGCCAGCAGCCCCCACAGCATGGGTGAGCAGTTCTTC.

The CDR3 coding sequence is TGTGCCAGCAGCTTCGGACAGGGAGGCCAGCCCCAGCATTTT. Encoded protein: CASSFGQGGQPQHF. This sequence joins TRBV7-2 and TRBJ1-5, with TRBD1 identical over 8 bases. Germline lookup yields CDR1 SGHTA and CDR2 FQGNSA. The CDR3 spans 14 residues. V trimming: 3 bases; J trimming: 7 bases; junction bases outside the gene matches: 5.

The rearrangement links TRBV6-4 to TRBJ2-1, with 9 positions matching TRBD2. CDR1 and CDR2 (germline): MRHNA, SNTAGT. CDR3 size: 16 residues. V trimming: 2 bases; J trimming: 6 bases; junction bases outside the gene matches: 8. The CDR3 bases are TGTGCCAGCAGTGACGAGGGCGGGAGGGGTGGCAATGAGCAGTTCTTC. As protein: CASSDEGGRGGNEQFF.

The V and J genes are TRBV25-1 and TRBJ1-4; the match to TRBD1 covers 7 bases. V shed 6 bases, J shed 8 bases, and the junction held 6 bases outside the gene matches. Germline V gene data show CDR1 as MGHDK and CDR2 as SYGVNS. The CDR3 spans 13 residues. CDR3 DNA: TGTGCCAGCAGGGGACAGAGGAGGGAAAAACTGTTTTTT. Translation: CASRGQRREKLFF.

This chain uses TRBV4-1 with TRBJ1-4; TRBD1 agrees at 7 bases. Germline V gene sequence: CDR1 MGHRA, CDR2 YSYEKL. The trim removed 5 bases at V and 5 bases at J, leaving 8 bases unmatched. This CDR3 spans 15 amino acids. The CDR3: CASSARQTGNEKLFF. In DNA form, the CDR3 reads TGCGCCAGCAGCGCTAGACAGACAGGGAATGAAAAACTGTTTTTT.

The rearrangement links TRBV2 to TRBJ1-1; D is perhaps TRBD1 (5 bases). Germline loops: CDR1 SNHLY, CDR2 FYNNEI. The CDR3 is made up of 13 amino acids. Deletions cut 7 bases from V and 1 base from J, with 10 bases between. For the CDR3, the DNA is TGTGCCAGCAAGGGGCAAGAGAACACTGAAGCTTTCTTT. Translating gives CASKGQENTEAFF.

This clone came up a few times. The chain uses TRBV19 and TRBJ1-3, with TRBD1 identical over 11 bases. This CDR3 region has 17 residues. CDR1 and CDR2 (germline): LNHDA, SQIVND (reference sequence). Trimming removed 7 bases from V and 7 bases from J; junction bases left unmatched: 15. The CDR3 spells CASNMGGSGQGDNTIYF. The CDR3 nucleotides are TGTGCCAGTAACATGGGAGGATCGGGACAGGGGGACAACACCATATATTTT.

The V call is TRBV6-5, the J call TRBJ2-7; TRBD2 aligns across 9 bases. The germline CDR1 and CDR2 sequences are MNHEY and SVGAGI. CDR3 size: 14 residues. V shed 6 bases and J 2 bases; nucleotides not matched to a gene: 5. CDR3 sequence: CASSRSGRTYEQYF. The CDR3 coding sequence is TGTGCCAGCAGCCGTAGCGGGAGAACCTACGAGCAGTACTTC.

The chain uses TRBV19 and TRBJ1-2; D remains ambiguous. Looked up from germline, CDR1 is LNHDA and CDR2 is SQIVND (reference sequence). V lost 8 bases to trimming and J lost 6 bases, with 10 bases between them. The CDR3 runs to 11 residues. The CDR3 is CASFRGHGYTF. The CDR3 bases are TGTGCCAGTTTCCGCGGGCATGGCTACACCTTC.